Listed here is a single T cell receptor beta chain. What it recognizes is unknown. The table came from immunoSEQ multiplex PCR; TCRdb's copy has only in-frame clones and leaves some out. The sample shows approximately 2.5 million clones, over 85% of them seen only once. These data are taken from a study of shared clonotypes between healthy human individuals. Looking at the study overall: Per-donor plates numbered three CD4 naive, three CD4 memory, two CD8 naive and one CD8 memory. Whole-study findings and limits: Across subsets, estimated richness was generally greater for naive than for memory populations.

This receptor was identified in a man between 18 and 29 years old in good health. The sample was naive CD4+ T cells sorted from blood. Subset here: CD45RA+ positively selected.

CDR3 in amino acids: CASSLFELAGGEQYF. The CDR3 DNA reads TGTGCCAGCAGCTTATTCGAACTAGCGGGAGGCGAGCAGTACTTC. The genes are TRBV7-6 and TRBJ2-5, with 12 nucleotides matching TRBD2. With the DNA end fitting TRBJ2-7 better, the J assignment may be wrong. The germline V gene has CDR1 SGHVS and CDR2 FNYEAQ. The CDR3 sequence is 15 residues long.